These 20 T cell receptor beta chains were all obtained from the same sample, sequenced in a study of T cell responses to AZD1222 COVID-19 vaccine. The table came from immunoSEQ multiplex PCR; TCRdb's copy has only in-frame clones and leaves some out. The sample shows tens of thousands of clones, about three quarters of them seen only once. The sample consisted of peripheral blood, taken 28 days after the second AZD1222 dose. These receptors all come from an adult who received the AZD1222 COVID-19 vaccine.

The table lists this clone with a count of one. The chain couples TRBV7-9 to TRBJ2-3; D might be TRBD1 or TRBD2, each matching 6 bases. Germline-derived CDR1 and CDR2 are SEHNR and FQNEAQ (reference sequence). CDR3 length: 16 amino acids. Between the trimmed V and J ends, which lost 1 base and 0 bases, there was a span of 11 bases. DNA for the CDR3: TGTGCCAGCAGCTTAGATAGGGGGACTAGCACAGATACGCAGTATTTT. It encodes CASSLDRGTSTDTQYF.

This clone appeared a few times. The V gene is TRBV28, the J gene TRBJ2-2; D is undetermined. CDR3 length: 12 amino acids. V was trimmed by 5 bases and J by 4 bases, leaving 5 bases between them. Germline lookup yields CDR1 MDHEN and CDR2 SYDVKM. This CDR3 reads CASSVGTGELFF. CDR3 DNA sequence: TGTGCCAGCAGTGTGGGCACCGGGGAGCTGTTTTTT.

This chain joins TRBV28 and TRBJ2-5, with D possibly matching TRBD1 (6 bases). Trimming removed 10 bases at V and 5 bases at J, with 23 bases between. This CDR3 is 15 amino acids long. Germline CDR1 is MDHEN and CDR2 is SYDVKM. The DNA of the CDR3 is TGTGCCACCCGATCGGGCAGGGGTATAGATGAGACCCAGTACTTC. Amino acids: CATRSGRGIDETQYF.

The chain has TRBV7-9 and TRBJ2-1; TRBD2 aligns across 8 bases. V lost 2 bases, J lost 10 bases, and 4 bases stayed unmatched. The length of the CDR3 is 13 residues. Germline V CDR1 and CDR2: SEHNR, FQNEAQ (reference sequence). The CDR3 nucleotides are TGTGCCAGCAGCTTATTTCGGGAGGGGGAGCAGTTCTTC. It encodes CASSLFREGEQFF.

This sequence joins TRBV28 and TRBJ1-1; D not certain. Germline lookup yields CDR1 MDHEN and CDR2 SYDVKM. The length of the CDR3 is 16 residues. The germline V and J ends were trimmed by 3 bases and 0 bases, with 14 bases remaining between them. Written as DNA, the CDR3 is TGTGCCAGCAGTTTTGAGAGTTATACAGTGAACACTGAAGCTTTCTTT. Translating it yields CASSFESYTVNTEAFF.

This chain uses TRBV19 with TRBJ1-1; D unclear. This CDR3 region has 13 residues. V was cut by 3 bases and J by 5 bases, with 10 bases left in between. The germline V gene has CDR1 LNHDA and CDR2 SQIVND (reference sequence). CDR3 region: CASSMEAGTEAFF. DNA of the CDR3: TGTGCCAGTAGTATGGAGGCAGGAACTGAAGCTTTCTTT.

J is TRBJ2-3 and V is TRBV20-1; no clear D. V lost 3 bases and J 3 bases, leaving 7 bases between the germline ends. The CDR3 covers 12 residues. Germline CDR1 DFQATT, CDR2 SNEGSKA (reference sequence). CDR3 region: CSASGLTDTQYF. The CDR3 nucleotides are TGCAGTGCTAGTGGCCTAACAGATACGCAGTATTTT.

The chain joins TRBV7-2 to TRBJ1-2; D gene ambiguous. V was cut by 3 bases and J by 6 bases, with 8 bases left in between. The germline V gene encodes CDR1 SGHTA and CDR2 FQGNSA. This CDR3 spans 12 amino acids. CDR3 sequence: CASSFQVDGYTF. The CDR3 region has the DNA TGTGCCAGCAGCTTTCAGGTTGATGGCTACACCTTC.

The CDR3 nucleotides read TGTGCCACCAACCCCCCAACTACAGGAAGATATAGCAATCAGCCCCAGCATTTT. This codes for CATNPPTTGRYSNQPQHF. This chain uses TRBV25-1 with TRBJ1-5, with a possible D match to TRBD1 (5 bases). The V end was cut by 10 bases, the J end by 0 bases, with 25 bases between. Germline V gene sequence: CDR1 MGHDK, CDR2 SYGVNS. The CDR3 is made up of 18 amino acids.

The chain combines TRBV28 with TRBJ1-4; 7 bases fit TRBD1. The germline CDR1 and CDR2 sequences are MDHEN and SYDVKM. The CDR3 consists of 16 residues. V shed 3 bases and J 8 bases; nucleotides not matched to a gene: 12. The chain's CDR3 is CASSLGRGLNGEKLFF. The CDR3 DNA reads as TGTGCCAGCAGTTTGGGGAGGGGGCTCAATGGGGAAAAACTGTTTTTT.

The J gene is TRBJ2-5, the V gene TRBV7-9; D call uncertain. The CDR3 totals 11 residues. The germline V gene encodes CDR1 SEHNR and CDR2 FQNEAQ (reference sequence). Between the trimmed V and J ends, which lost 8 bases and 0 bases, there was a span of 4 bases. In nucleotides, the CDR3 is TGTGCCAGCGGGTACCAAGAGACCCAGTACTTC. It encodes CASGYQETQYF.

The chain is built from TRBV18 and TRBJ1-2; possibly TRBD1 for D (5 bases). The CDR3 is 12 residues long. V was pared by 4 bases and J by 7 bases, with 10 bases between. Germline loops: CDR1 KGHSH, CDR2 LQKENI. The CDR3: CASSRAGGGYTF. The CDR3, as DNA: TGTGCCAGCTCACGCGCCGGGGGTGGCTACACCTTC.

This rearrangement joins TRBV2 to TRBJ2-2; D might be TRBD1 (6 bases). Germline CDR1 is SNHLY and CDR2 is FYNNEI. Trimming shortened V by 5 bases and J by 4 bases, and 11 bases separated the two germline ends. This CDR3 has 14 amino acids. As DNA, the CDR3 is TGTGCCAGCAGTTTCCGGGACATCACCGGGGAGCTGTTTTTT. As protein: CASSFRDITGELFF.

This rearrangement joins TRBV6-5 to TRBJ2-1, with 7 bases identical to TRBD1. Germline values: CDR1 MNHEY, CDR2 SVGAGI. CDR3 length: 15 amino acids. With V trimmed by 7 bases and J by 0 bases, 6 bases remained unmatched. The chain's CDR3 is CASTPGGSSYNEQFF. CDR3 DNA: TGTGCCAGCACTCCAGGGGGATCCTCCTACAATGAGCAGTTCTTC.

This sequence joins TRBV4-1 and TRBJ2-1, with TRBD2 matching over 8 bases. The CDR3 length is 19 residues. Trimming took 3 bases from V and 8 from J; bases not matched to a gene: 21. Germline values: CDR1 MGHRA, CDR2 YSYEKL. For the CDR3, the DNA is TGCGCCAGCAGCCATGCAGAAAATGGGCCGGGACTAGAGAGTCATGAGCAGTTCTTC. Amino acid sequence: CASSHAENGPGLESHEQFF.

CDR3 region: CASSMNRGDTEAFF. The CDR3 DNA reads as TGTGCCAGCAGTATGAATAGGGGCGACACTGAAGCTTTCTTT. This sequence joins TRBV6-5 and TRBJ1-1; D is perhaps TRBD1 (5 bases). Trimming removed 5 bases from V and 3 bases from J, with 13 bases in between. Per germline, CDR1 MNHEY and CDR2 SVGAGI. The CDR3 runs to 14 residues.

The chain carries TRBV11-2 and TRBJ2-3; D might be TRBD2 (6 bases). The CDR3 sequence is 12 residues long. The ends were cut back, 3 bases at V and 9 bases at J, with 10 bases in the middle. CDR1 and CDR2 (germline): SGHAT, FQNNGV. The CDR3 nucleotides are TGTGCCAGCAGCTTCCAGGCGGGGACGCAGTATTTT. This translates into CASSFQAGTQYF. The whole variable domain, remainder taken from reference TRBV11-2 and TRBJ2-3, is EAGVAQSPRYKIIEKRQSVAFWCNPISGHATLYWYQQILGQGPKLLIQFQNNGVVDDSQLPKDRFSAERLKGVDSTLKIQPAKLEDSAVYLCASSFQAGTQYFGPGTRLTVL.

The chain combines TRBV7-2 with TRBJ1-5; D ambiguous. Germline loops: CDR1 SGHTA, CDR2 FQGNSA. Trimming took off 5 bases at V and 1 base at J, with 6 bases between the two ends. The CDR3 contains 13 residues. CDR3 sequence: CASSADSNQPQHF. CDR3 DNA: TGTGCCAGCAGCGCCGACAGCAATCAGCCCCAGCATTTT. The full variable domain, in which reference TRBV7-2 and TRBJ1-5 provide the parts outside the CDR3, is GAGVSQSPSNKVTEKGKDVELRCDPISGHTALYWYRQSLGQGLEFLIYFQGNSAPDKSGLPSDRFSAERTGGSVSTLTIQRTQQEDSAVYLCASSADSNQPQHFGDGTRLSIL.

V and J are TRBV27 and TRBJ2-7; D unresolved. From germline, CDR1 is MNHEY and CDR2 SMNVEV (reference sequence). V dropped 3 bases and J dropped 2 bases, with 8 bases sitting between them. This CDR3 is 13 amino acids long. CDR3 DNA sequence: TGTGCCAGCAGTTTGGCCCCTACCTACGAGCAGTACTTC. As protein: CASSLAPTYEQYF.

The chain has TRBV19 and TRBJ2-7; D may match TRBD1 or TRBD2 (5 bases each). This CDR3 has 14 residues. Trimming shortened V by 3 bases and J by 8 bases, and 17 bases separated the two germline ends. CDR1 and CDR2 (germline): LNHDA, SQIVND (reference sequence). The CDR3 nucleotides are TGTGCCAGTAGTATGGGGGTTTCTGAGGGGAAGCAGTACTTC. Residues: CASSMGVSEGKQYF.